This T cell receptor beta chain was sequenced during a study of blood T cell repertoires in COVID-19. Study background: Nucleic acid was either cDNA or gDNA, and it came from T cells, B-cell-depleted T cells, or PBMCs.

Source study methods: Estimation of nucleated cell counts relied on the amplification of reference gene primers. TCRdb's table, derived via immunoSEQ multiplex PCR, lists solely in-frame clones and lacks some. V and J calls and clone size follow that table, whereas D and trimming were derived from the DNA. Of about 180,000 clones listed, around 87% were seen once; the top ten hold approximately 2.7%. Germline V gene lookup returns CDR1 SNHLY and CDR2 FYNNEI. V lost 6 bases and J 7 bases, leaving 12 bases between the germline ends. The CDR3 has 12 residues. The rearrangement uses TRBV2 and TRBJ1-2; D uncertain. The receptor was derived from a man aged 40-49 years with active or convalescent COVID-19. Sequenced material: peripheral blood. The CDR3 bases are TGTGCCAGCAGCAGGAGGAGCGCTGGCTACACCTTC. This translates into CASSRRSAGYTF.